This TCR beta chain is drawn from a study of ipilimumab plus nivolumab after autologous stem cell transplantation. Whole-study context: The DLBCL group included primary refractory and relapsed cases.

Study-level results: The authors say TCR, Treg and microbiome findings warrant further study.

Starting 14 to 28 days after autologous transplant, ipilimumab 1 mg/kg was given. Worth noting for this clone: The antigen is not known.

V shed 4 bases and J shed 8 bases, with 11 bases lying between them. Germline CDR1 SQVTM, CDR2 ANQGSEA. This CDR3 is built from 12 residues. TCRdb's table, derived via immunoSEQ multiplex PCR, lists solely in-frame clones and lacks some. This sample has roughly 12,000 clones, with more than 70% found just once. The material was PBMCs, obtained in a trial of ipilimumab plus nivolumab as post-transplant consolidation. The chain couples TRBV29-1 to TRBJ1-4; D is undetermined. The receptor was derived from a male donor with diffuse large B-cell lymphoma. The CDR3: CSVGSLTEKLFF. Written as DNA, the CDR3 is TGCAGCGTTGGGAGCCTAACCGAAAAACTGTTTTTT.